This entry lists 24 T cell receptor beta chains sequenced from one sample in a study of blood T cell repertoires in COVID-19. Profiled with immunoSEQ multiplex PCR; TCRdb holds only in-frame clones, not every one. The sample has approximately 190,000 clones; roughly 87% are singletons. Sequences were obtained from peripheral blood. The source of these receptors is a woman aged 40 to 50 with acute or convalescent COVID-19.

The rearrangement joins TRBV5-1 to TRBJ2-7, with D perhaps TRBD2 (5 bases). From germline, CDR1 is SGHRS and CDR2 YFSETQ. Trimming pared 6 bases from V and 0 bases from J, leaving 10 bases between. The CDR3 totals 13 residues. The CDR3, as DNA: TGCGCCAGCACCGACGGACTCTCCTACGAGCAGTACTTC. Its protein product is CASTDGLSYEQYF.

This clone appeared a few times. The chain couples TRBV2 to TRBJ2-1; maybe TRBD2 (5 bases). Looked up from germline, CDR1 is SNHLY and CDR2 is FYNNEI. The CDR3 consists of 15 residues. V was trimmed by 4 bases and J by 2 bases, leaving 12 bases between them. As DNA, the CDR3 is TGTGCCAGCAGTGTGAGGGCGGGCACCTACAATGAGCAGTTCTTC. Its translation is CASSVRAGTYNEQFF.

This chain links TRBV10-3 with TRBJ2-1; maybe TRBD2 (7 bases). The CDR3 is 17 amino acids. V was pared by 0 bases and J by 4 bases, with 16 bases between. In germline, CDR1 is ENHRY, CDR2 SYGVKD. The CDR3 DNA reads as TGTGCCATCAGTGAGTCCGGGGGGCTCGTGACTTACAATGAGCAGTTCTTC. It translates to CAISESGGLVTYNEQFF.

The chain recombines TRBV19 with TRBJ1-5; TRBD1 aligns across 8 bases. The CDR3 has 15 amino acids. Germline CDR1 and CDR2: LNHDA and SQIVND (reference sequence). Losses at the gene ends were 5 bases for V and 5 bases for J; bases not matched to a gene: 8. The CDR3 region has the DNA TGTGCCAGTAGTCCGACCGGGACAGGATATCAGCCCCAGCATTTT. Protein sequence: CASSPTGTGYQPQHF.

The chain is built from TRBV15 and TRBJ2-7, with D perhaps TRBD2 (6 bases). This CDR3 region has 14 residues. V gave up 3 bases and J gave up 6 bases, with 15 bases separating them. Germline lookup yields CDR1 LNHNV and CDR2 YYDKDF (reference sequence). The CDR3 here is CATSSGSRWSEQYF. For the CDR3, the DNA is TGTGCCACCAGCAGCGGGAGCAGGTGGAGCGAGCAGTACTTC.

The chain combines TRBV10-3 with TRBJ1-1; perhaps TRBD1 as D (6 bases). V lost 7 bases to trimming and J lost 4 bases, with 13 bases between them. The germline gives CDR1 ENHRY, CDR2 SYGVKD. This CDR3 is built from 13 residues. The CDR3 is CAINGGARTEAFF. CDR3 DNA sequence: TGTGCCATCAACGGGGGGGCACGCACTGAAGCTTTCTTT.

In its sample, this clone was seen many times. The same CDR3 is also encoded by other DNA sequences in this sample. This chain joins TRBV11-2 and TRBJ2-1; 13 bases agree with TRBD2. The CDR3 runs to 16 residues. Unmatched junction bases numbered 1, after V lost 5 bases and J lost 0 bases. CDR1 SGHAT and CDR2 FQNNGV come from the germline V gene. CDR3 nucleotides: TGTGCCAGCAGCAGGACTAGCGGGAGCTCCTACAATGAGCAGTTCTTC. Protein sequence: CASSRTSGSSYNEQFF.

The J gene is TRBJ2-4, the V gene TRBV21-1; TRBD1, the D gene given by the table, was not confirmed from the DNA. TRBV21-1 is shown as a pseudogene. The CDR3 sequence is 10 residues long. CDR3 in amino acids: CASSMSNQYF. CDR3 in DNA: TGTGCCAGCAGCATGTCAAATCAGTACTTC.

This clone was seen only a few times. The CDR3 here is CASSGGLAGEQYF. In nucleotides, the CDR3 is TGCGCCAGCAGTGGGGGACTAGCCGGGGAGCAGTACTTC. The rearrangement joins TRBV10-1 to TRBJ2-7; 9 nucleotides agree with TRBD2. Losses at the gene ends were 4 bases for V and 7 bases for J; bases not matched to a gene: 5. In germline, CDR1 is WNHNN, CDR2 SYGVQD (reference sequence). CDR3 length equals 13 residues.

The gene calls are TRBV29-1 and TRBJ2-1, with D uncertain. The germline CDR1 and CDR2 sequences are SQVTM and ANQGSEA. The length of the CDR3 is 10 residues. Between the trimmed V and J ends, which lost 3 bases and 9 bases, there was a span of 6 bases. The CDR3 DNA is TGCAGCGTTGAGGAGATTGAGCAGTTCTTC. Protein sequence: CSVEEIEQFF.

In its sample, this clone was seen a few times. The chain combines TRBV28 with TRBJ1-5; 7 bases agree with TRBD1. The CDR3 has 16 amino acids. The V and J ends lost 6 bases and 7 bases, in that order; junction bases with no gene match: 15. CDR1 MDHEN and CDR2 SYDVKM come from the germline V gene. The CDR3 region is CASSVPSGQQGQPQHF. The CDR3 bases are TGTGCCAGCAGCGTCCCTTCGGGACAGCAGGGACAGCCCCAGCATTTT. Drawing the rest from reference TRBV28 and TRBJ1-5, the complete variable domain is DVKVTQSSRYLVKRTGEKVFLECVQDMDHENMFWYRQDPGLGLRLIYFSYDVKMKEKGDIPEGYSVSREKKERFSLILESASTNQTSMYLCASSVPSGQQGQPQHFGDGTRLSIL.

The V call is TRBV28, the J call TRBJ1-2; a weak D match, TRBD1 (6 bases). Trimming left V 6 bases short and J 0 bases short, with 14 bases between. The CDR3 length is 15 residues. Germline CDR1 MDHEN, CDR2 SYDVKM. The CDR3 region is CASRQPRTANYGYTF. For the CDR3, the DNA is TGTGCCAGCAGACAACCTCGGACAGCTAACTATGGCTACACCTTC.

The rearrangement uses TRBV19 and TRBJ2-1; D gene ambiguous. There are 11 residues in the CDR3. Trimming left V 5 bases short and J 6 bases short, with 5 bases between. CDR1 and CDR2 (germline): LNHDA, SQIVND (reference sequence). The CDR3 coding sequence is TGTGCCAGTAGTTTCCTCAATGAGCAGTTCTTC. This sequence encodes CASSFLNEQFF.

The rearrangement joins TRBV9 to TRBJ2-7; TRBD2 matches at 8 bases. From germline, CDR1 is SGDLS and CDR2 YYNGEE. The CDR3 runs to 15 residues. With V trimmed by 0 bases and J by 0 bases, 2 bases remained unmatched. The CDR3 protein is CASSVAGGPSYEQYF. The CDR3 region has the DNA TGTGCCAGCAGCGTAGCGGGAGGGCCCTCCTACGAGCAGTACTTC.

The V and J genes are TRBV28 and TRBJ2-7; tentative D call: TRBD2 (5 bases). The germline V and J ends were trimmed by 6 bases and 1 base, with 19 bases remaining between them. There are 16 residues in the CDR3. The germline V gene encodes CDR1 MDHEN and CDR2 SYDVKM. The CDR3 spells CASSFPAWGASYEQYF. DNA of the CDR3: TGTGCCAGCAGCTTCCCCGCGTGGGGAGCTTCCTACGAGCAGTACTTC.

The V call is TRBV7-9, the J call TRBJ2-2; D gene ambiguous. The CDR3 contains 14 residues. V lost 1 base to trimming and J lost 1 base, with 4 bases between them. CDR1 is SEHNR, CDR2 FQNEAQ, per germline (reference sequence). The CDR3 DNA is TGTGCCAGCAGCTTAGTTCAGAACACCGGGGAGCTGTTTTTT. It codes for CASSLVQNTGELFF.

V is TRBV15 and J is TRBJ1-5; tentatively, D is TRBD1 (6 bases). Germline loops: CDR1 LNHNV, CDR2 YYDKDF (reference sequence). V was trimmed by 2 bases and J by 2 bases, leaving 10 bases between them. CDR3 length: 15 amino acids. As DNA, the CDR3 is TGTGCCACCAGCAGACCGACAGGCCGCAATCAGCCCCAGCATTTT. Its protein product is CATSRPTGRNQPQHF.

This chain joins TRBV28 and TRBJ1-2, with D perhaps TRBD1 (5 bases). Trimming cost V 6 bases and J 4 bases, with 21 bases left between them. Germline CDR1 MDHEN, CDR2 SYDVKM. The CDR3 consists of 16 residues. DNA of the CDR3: TGTGCCAGCAGGTCACCAGGGTGGGGGGACGGCTATGGCTACACCTTC. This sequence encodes CASRSPGWGDGYGYTF.

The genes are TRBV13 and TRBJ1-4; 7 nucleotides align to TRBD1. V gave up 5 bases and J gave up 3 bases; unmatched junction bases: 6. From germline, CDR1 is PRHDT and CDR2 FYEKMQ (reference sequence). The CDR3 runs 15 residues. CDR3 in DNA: TGTGCCAGCAGCCAGGGGGGACAACCTAATGAAAAACTGTTTTTT. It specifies CASSQGGQPNEKLFF.

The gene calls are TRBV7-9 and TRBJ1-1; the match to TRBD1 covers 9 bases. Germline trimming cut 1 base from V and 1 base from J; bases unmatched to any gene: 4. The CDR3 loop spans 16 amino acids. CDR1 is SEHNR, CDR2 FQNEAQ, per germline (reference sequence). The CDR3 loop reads CASSLGTGVANTEAFF. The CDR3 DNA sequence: TGTGCCAGCAGCTTAGGGACAGGGGTCGCGAACACTGAAGCTTTCTTT.

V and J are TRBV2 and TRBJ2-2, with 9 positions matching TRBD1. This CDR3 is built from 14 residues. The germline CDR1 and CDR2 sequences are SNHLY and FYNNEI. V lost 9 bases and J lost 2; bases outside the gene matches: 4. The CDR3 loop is CARRTGDNTGELFF. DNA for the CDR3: TGTGCCAGACGGACAGGGGACAACACCGGGGAGCTGTTTTTT. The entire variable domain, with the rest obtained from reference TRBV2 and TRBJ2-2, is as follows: EPEVTQTPSHQVTQMGQEVILRCVPISNHLYFYWYRQILGQKVEFLVSFYNNEISEKSEIFDDQFSVERPDGSNFTLKIRSTKLEDSAMYFCARRTGDNTGELFFGEGSRLTVL.

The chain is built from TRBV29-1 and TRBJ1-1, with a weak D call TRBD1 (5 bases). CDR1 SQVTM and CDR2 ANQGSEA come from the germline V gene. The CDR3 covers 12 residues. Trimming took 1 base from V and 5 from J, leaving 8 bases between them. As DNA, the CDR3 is TGCAGCGTTGAAGGGGGGGTGACTGAAGCTTTCTTT. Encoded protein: CSVEGGVTEAFF.

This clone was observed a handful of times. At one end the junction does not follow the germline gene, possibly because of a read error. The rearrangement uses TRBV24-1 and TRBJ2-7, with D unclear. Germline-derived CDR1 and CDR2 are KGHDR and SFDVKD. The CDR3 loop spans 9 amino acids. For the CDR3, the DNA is TGTGCCGTATCGGCGGCAACACACTTC. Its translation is CAVSAATHF.

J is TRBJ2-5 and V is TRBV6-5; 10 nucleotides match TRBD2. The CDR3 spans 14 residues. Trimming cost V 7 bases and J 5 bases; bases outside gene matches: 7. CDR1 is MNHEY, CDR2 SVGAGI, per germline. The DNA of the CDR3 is TGTGCCAGCAAGAGGAGCGGGGGGGCTGAGACCCAGTACTTC. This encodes CASKRSGGAETQYF.